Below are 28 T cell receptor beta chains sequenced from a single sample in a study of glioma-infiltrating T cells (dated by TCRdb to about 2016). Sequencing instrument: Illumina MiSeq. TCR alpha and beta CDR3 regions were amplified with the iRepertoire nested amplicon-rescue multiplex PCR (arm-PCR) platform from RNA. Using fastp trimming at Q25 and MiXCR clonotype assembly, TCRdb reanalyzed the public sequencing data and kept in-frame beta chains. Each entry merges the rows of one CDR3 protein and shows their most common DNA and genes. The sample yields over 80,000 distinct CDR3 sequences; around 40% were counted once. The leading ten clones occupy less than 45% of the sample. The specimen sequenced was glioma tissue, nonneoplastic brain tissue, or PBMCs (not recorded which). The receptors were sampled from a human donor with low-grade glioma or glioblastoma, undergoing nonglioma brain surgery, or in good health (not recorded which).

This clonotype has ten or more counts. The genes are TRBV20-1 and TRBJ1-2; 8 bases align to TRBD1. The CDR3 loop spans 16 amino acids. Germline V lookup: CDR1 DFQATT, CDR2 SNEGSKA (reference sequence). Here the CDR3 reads CRPEGRGQGANYGYTF. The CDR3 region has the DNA TGCAGGCCTGAGGGACGCGGACAGGGCGCTAACTATGGCTACACCTTC.

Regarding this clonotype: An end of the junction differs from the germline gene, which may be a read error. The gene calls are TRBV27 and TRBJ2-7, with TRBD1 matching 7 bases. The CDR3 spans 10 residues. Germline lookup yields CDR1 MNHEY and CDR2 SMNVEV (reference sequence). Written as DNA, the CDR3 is TGTGCCAGCGGTGCCGGGACAGTCAGCTTC. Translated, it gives CASGAGTVSF.

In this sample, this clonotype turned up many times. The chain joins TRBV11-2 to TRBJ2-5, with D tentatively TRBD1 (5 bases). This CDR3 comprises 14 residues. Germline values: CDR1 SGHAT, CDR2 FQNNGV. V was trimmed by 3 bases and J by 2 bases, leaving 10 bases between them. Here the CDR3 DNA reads TGTGCCAGCAGCTTTAGGGGCATACAAGAGACCCAGTACTTC. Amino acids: CASSFRGIQETQYF.

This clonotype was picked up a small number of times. DNA of the CDR3: TGTGCCAGCAGCTTGTTTCAGAGAGAGCAGTACTTC. Protein product: CASSLFQREQYF. V gene TRBV5-6 combines with J gene TRBJ2-7, with D unclear. V lost 1 base and J 7 bases, leaving 9 bases between the germline ends. The CDR3 length is 12 residues. Germline values: CDR1 SGHDT, CDR2 YYEEEE.

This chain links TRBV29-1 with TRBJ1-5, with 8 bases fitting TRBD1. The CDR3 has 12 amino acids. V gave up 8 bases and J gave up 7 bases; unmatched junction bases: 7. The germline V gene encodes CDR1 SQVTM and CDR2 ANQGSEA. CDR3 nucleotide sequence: TGCAGCTTGAAACAGGGGGACCAGCCCCAGCATTTT. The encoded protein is CSLKQGDQPQHF.

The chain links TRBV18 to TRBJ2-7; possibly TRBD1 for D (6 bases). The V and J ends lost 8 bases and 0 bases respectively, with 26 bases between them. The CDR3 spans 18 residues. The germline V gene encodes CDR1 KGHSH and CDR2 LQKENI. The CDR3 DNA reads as TGTGCCAGCACCCCGGGACACGAAGATCTACACCCCTCCTACGAGCAGTACTTC. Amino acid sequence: CASTPGHEDLHPSYEQYF.

The CDR3 DNA reads as TGTGCCACCGCCGGACTAGCGGGGACCTACAATGAGCAGTTCTTC. Translating gives CATAGLAGTYNEQFF. The chain is built from TRBV15 and TRBJ2-1; 12 positions agree with TRBD2. J gave up 2 bases and V 8 bases, and 4 bases lay outside the gene matches. CDR3 size: 15 residues. Germline CDR1 LNHNV, CDR2 YYDKDF (reference sequence).

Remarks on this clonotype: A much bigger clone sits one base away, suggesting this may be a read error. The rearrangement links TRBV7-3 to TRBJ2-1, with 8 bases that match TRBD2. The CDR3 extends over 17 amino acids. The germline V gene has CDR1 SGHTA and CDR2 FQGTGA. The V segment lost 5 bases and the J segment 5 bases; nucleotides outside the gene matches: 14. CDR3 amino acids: CASSPSGGEGEHNEQFF. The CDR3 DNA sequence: TGTGCCAGCAGCCCCTCCGGGGGGGAAGGAGAACACAATGAGCAGTTCTTC. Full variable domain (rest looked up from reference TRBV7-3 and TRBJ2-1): GAGVSQTPSNKVTEKGKYVELRCDPISGHTALYWYRQSLGQGPEFLIYFQGTGAADDSGLPNDRFFAVRPEGSVSTLKIQRTERGDSAVYLCASSPSGGEGEHNEQFFGPGTRLTVL.

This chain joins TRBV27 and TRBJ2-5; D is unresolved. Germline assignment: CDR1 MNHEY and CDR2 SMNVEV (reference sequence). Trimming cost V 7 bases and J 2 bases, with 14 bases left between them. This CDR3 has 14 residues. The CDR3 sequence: CASTFLDKQETQYF. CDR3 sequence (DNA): TGTGCCAGCACTTTCCTCGACAAGCAAGAGACCCAGTACTTC.

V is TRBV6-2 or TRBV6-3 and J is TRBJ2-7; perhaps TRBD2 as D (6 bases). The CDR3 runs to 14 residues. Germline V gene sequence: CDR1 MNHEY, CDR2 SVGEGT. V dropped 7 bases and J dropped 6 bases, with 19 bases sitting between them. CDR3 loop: CASNPNQDSGEQYF. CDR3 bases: TGTGCCAGCAACCCAAATCAGGATAGCGGCGAGCAGTACTTC.

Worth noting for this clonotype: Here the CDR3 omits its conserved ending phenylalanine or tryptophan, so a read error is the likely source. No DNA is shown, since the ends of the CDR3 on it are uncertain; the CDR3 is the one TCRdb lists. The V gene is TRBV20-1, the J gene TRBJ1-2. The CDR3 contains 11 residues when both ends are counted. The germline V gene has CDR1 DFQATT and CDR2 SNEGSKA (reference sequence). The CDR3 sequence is CSAVGYHGYAL.

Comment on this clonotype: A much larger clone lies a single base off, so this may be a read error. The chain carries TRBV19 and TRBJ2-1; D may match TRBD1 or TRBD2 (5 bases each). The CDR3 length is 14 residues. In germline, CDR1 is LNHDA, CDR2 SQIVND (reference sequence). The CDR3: CASSIEAGSNEQSF. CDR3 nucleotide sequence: TGTGCCAGTAGTATTGAGGCAGGGAGCAATGAGCAGTCCTTC.

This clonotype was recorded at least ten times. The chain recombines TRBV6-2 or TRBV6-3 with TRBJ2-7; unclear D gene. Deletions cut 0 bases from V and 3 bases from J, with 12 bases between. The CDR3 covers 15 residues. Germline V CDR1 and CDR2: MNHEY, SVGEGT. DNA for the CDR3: TGTGCCAGCAGTTACTCCTTTACTCCGATCTACGAGCAGTACTTC. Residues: CASSYSFTPIYEQYF.

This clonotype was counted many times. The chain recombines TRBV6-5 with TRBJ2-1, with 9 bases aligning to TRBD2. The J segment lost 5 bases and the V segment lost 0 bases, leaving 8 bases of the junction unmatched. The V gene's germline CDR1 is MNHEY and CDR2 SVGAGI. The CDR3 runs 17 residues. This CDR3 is CASSYSTASGVHNEQFF. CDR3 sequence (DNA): TGTGCCAGCAGTTACTCGACAGCTAGCGGGGTCCACAATGAGCAGTTCTTC.

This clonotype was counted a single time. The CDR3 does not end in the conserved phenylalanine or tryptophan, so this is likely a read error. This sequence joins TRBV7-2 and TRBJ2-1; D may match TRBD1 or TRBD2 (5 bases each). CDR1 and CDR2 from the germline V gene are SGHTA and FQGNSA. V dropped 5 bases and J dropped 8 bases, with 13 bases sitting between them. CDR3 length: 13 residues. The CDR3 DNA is TGTGCCAGCAGCCCCACCGGGGACGATGAGCAGTTCCTC. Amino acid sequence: CASSPTGDDEQFL.

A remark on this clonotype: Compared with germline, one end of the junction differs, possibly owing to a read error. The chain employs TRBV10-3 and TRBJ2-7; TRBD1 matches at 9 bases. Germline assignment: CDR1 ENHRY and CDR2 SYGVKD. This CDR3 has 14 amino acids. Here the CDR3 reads CAISGTDRGYKQYF. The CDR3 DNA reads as TGTGCCATCAGTGGGACGGACAGGGGCTACAAGCAGTACTTC.

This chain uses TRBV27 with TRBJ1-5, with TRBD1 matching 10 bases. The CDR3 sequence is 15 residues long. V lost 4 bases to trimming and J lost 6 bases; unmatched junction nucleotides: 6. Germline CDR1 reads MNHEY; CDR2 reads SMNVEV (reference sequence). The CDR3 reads CASSYSTGGSQPQHF. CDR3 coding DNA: TGTGCCAGCAGTTACTCGACAGGGGGCAGTCAGCCCCAGCATTTT.

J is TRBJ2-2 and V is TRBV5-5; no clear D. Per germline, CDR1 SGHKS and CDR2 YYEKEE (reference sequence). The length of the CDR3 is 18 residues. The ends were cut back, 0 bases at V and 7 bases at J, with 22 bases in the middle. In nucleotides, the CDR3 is TGTGCCAGCAGCTTGGCTTGGGTTCCGTCCCCAACGGACGGGGAGCTGTTTTTT. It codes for CASSLAWVPSPTDGELFF.

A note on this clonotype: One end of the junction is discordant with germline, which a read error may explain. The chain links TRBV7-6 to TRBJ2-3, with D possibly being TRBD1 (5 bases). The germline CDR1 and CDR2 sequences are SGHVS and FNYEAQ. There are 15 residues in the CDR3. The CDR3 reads CANSSVTVGPDTQYF. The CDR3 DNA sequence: TGCGCCAACAGCTCAGTGACAGTTGGGCCAGATACGCAGTATTTT. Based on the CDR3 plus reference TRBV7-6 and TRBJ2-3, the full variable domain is GAGVSQSPRYKVTKRGQDVALRCDPISGHVSLYWYRQALGQGPEFLTYFNYEAQQDKSGLPNDRFSAERPEGSISTLTIQRTEQRDSAMYRCANSSVTVGPDTQYFGPGTRLTVL.

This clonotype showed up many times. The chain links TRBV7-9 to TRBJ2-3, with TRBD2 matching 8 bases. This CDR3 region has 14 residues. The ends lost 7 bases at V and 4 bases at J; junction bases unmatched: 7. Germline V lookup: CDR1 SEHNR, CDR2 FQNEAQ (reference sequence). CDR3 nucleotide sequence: TGTGCCAGCAATATGGGACTAGTTTCAGATACGCAGTATTTT. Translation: CASNMGLVSDTQYF.

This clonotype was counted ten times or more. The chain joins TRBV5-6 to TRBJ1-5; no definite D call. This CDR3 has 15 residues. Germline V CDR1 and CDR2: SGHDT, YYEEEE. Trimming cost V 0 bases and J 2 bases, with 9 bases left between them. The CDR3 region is CASSLEGYGNQPQHF. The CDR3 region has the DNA TGTGCCAGCAGCTTGGAGGGATATGGCAATCAGCCCCAGCATTTT.

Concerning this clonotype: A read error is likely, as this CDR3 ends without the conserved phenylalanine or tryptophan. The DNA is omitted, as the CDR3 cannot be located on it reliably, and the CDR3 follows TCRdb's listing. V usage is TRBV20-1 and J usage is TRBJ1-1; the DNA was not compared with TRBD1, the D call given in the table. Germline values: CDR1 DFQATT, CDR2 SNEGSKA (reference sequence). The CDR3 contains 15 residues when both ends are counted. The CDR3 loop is CSAAPGTGANTEAFL.

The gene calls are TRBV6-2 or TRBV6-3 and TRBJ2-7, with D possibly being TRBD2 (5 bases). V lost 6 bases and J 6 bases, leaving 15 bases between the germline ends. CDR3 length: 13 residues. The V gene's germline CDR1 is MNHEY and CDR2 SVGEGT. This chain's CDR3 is CASRSGGVTEQYF. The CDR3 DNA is TGTGCCAGCAGGTCAGGAGGAGTTACCGAGCAGTACTTC.

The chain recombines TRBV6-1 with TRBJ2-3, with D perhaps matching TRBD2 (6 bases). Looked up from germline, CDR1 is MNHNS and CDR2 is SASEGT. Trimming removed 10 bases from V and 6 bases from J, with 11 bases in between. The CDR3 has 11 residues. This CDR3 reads CATTSSDTQYF. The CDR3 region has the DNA TGTGCCACCACTAGCTCCGATACGCAGTATTTT.

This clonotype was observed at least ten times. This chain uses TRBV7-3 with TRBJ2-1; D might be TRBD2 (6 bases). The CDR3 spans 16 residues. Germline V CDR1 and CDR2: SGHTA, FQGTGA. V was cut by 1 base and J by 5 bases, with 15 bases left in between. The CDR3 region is CASSLNMRGVNNEQFF. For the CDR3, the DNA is TGTGCCAGCAGCTTAAACATGCGGGGAGTAAACAATGAGCAGTTCTTC.

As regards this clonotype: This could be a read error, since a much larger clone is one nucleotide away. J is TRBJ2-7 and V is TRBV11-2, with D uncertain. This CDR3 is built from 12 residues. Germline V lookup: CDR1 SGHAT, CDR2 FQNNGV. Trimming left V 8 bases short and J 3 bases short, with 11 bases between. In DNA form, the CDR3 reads TGTGCCAGCGGCCCACAGAGCTACGAGCAGTACTTC. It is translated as CASGPQSYEQYF.

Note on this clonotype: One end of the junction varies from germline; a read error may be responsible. This chain's CDR3 is CASSPSGLAVNEQFF. CDR3 sequence (DNA): TGCGCCAGCTCACCATCGGGACTGGCGGTGAATGAGCAGTTCTTC. The chain carries TRBV18 and TRBJ2-1, with D tentatively TRBD2 (6 bases). CDR1 KGHSH and CDR2 LQKENI come from the germline V gene. There are 15 residues in the CDR3.

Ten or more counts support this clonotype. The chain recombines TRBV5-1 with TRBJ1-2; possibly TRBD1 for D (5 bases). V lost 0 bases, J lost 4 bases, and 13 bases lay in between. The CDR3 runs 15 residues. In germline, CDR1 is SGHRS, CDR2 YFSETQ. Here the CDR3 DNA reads TGCGCCAGCAGCTTGGATTCGGGGGTCCCCTATGGCTACACCTTC. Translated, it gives CASSLDSGVPYGYTF.